This T cell receptor (beta chain) stems from a study of blood T cell repertoires in COVID-19. The table came from immunoSEQ multiplex PCR; TCRdb's copy has only in-frame clones and leaves some out. Of about 39,000 clones listed, around 85% are singletons. The CDR3 loop spans 14 amino acids. Germline V lookup: CDR1 SQVTM, CDR2 ANQGSEA. The V and J ends lost 4 bases and 3 bases respectively, with 12 bases between them. This clone was seen once. This chain uses TRBV29-1 with TRBJ2-2, with TRBD1 as a possible D gene (7 bases). The clonotype originates from a human donor in a cohort sampled during active COVID-19. The sample was peripheral blood. The CDR3 nucleotides are TGCAGCGTTGGTCAGGGGGGTTACACCGGGGAGCTGTTTTTT. Amino acids: CSVGQGGYTGELFF.